This T cell receptor (beta chain) emerged from a study of blood T cells in healthy people across ages. A J-beta primer mix and a sample-barcoded 5' primer were used in a second PCR of roughly 6 to 11 cycles. TCRdb recomputed calls from the 5' RACE reads with MiXCR, one row per CDR3 protein. The table shows some 760,000 distinct CDR3 sequences, with 25% occurring only once. From germline, CDR1 is SQVTM and CDR2 ANQGSEA. The CDR3 is made up of 11 amino acids. Trimming stripped 5 bases from V and 3 bases from J, with 7 bases between. The same sample was also studied in work on T cells of mothers and their children. That report adds: It was through the M1S primer of the second PCR that sample barcodes and 2-4 random nucleotides were added.

The rearrangement links TRBV29-1 to TRBJ2-5; no reliable D call. This clonotype was sampled from a boy younger than 18 in good health. The sample consisted of blood. The CDR3 nucleotides read TGCAGCGTTAAGGCAAAAGAGACCCAGTACTTC. This encodes CSVKAKETQYF.